A selection of T cell receptor beta chains follows, all from one sample in a study of cytomegalovirus exposure and HLA in healthy donors. TCRdb keeps only in-frame clones here, not all; method: immunoSEQ multiplex PCR. Of tens of thousands of clones in the sample, about 94% were seen once. Sequencing was done on a sample of PBMCs. These TCRs come from a man younger than 35 in good health and CMV-seropositive. CDR3s include the opening cysteine and the closing phenylalanine or tryptophan. D genes are given only for firm matches.

>TRBV2|TRBJ2-7|-
CASSAQFERPSSYEQYF
>TRBV29-1|TRBJ2-1|TRBD2
CSVQGLQGGRVYEQFF
>TRBV9|TRBJ2-4|TRBD1
CANDTGVAKNIQYF
>TRBV5-8|TRBJ2-1|TRBD2
CASSPGLVSRLLEQFF
>TRBV4-2|TRBJ2-7|-
CASSQPGHNHEQYF
>TRBV5-6|TRBJ1-5|-
CASSLGESAQHF
>TRBV5-1|TRBJ2-7|TRBD1
CASSVTGDSYEQYF
>TRBV7-2|TRBJ2-7|-
CASSLKTGTPISYEQYF
>TRBV5-1|TRBJ1-1|-
CASSWERQAKAFF
>TRBV30|TRBJ2-7|TRBD1
CASTGDRGLSEQYF
>TRBV10-3|TRBJ2-7|-
CATHGIAPYEQYF
>TRBV4-1|TRBJ2-7|-
CASSQRRQADYEQYF
>TRBV9|TRBJ2-1|TRBD2
CASSTSGSPHNEQFF
>TRBV7-8|TRBJ2-5|TRBD2
CASSIPVDLAGGQETQYF
>TRBV11-1|TRBJ2-1|TRBD1
CASSLPGQYNEQFF
>TRBV27|TRBJ1-1|-
CASSPGGVASEAFF
>TRBV4-1|TRBJ1-5|TRBD1
CASSQRTGEGNQPQHF
>TRBV15|TRBJ1-5|TRBD1
CATSRASDRGWINQPQHF
>TRBV29-1|TRBJ1-2|-
CSVAPGAYGYTF
>TRBV11-2|TRBJ1-2|TRBD1
CASSLDQNKGTGNGYTF
>TRBV2|TRBJ2-4|-
CAVSQGSFPIQYF
>TRBV6-1|TRBJ1-1|TRBD1
CASSQLQGANTEAFF
>TRBV19|TRBJ1-2|TRBD1
CASSPEQGSVGYTF
>TRBV27|TRBJ2-3|-
CASRGLDSLSLTDTQYF
>TRBV10-3|TRBJ1-1|-
CAISEYSVNTEAFF
>TRBV29-1|TRBJ2-2|TRBD1
CSVGRDRVAGELFF
>TRBV6-5|TRBJ1-2|-
CASSYTGPNYGYTF
>TRBV2|TRBJ2-3|TRBD1
CASLGQGAGDTQYF
>TRBV2|TRBJ1-2|TRBD1
CASIQGGAYGYTF
>TRBV29-1|TRBJ1-2|-
CSVEYARGRRRGYTF
>TRBV18|TRBJ2-7|-
CASSRGRSYEQYF
>TRBV5-4|TRBJ2-6|-
CASSLPSSGANVLTF
>TRBV4-2|TRBJ1-1|-
CASSQDRLMNTEAFF
>TRBV7-2|TRBJ2-2|TRBD1
CASSSGTGFTGELFF
>TRBV28|TRBJ2-2|TRBD1
CASSKDRHTGELFF
>TRBV15|TRBJ2-5|TRBD1
CATSRGQGAETQYF
>TRBV28|TRBJ2-7|-
CASIPVGGRVYEQYF
>TRBV11-2|TRBJ2-2|-
CASSEGNTGELFF
>TRBV19|TRBJ2-3|-
CASRSRALSGDTQYF
>TRBV5-6|TRBJ1-5|-
CASSPGGPGDQPQHF
>TRBV7-9|TRBJ2-7|-
CASSPGPGPIYEQYF
>TRBV29-1|TRBJ1-3|-
CSAAGHSSSGNTIYF
>TRBV7-2|TRBJ1-2|-
CASSFQPGSGYTF
>TRBV4-2|TRBJ2-5|TRBD2
CASSQGGGGPGSKTQYF
>TRBV4-1|TRBJ2-2|TRBD1
CASSQGRQGASTGELFF
>TRBV18|TRBJ2-1|-
CASSPPVHNEQFF
>TRBV7-9|TRBJ2-5|-
CASSLVPRAQETQYF
>TRBV29-1|TRBJ2-1|-
CSVRASSYNEQFF
>TRBV27|TRBJ2-6|-
CASSWPGAGANVLTF
>TRBV19|TRBJ1-2|TRBD1
CASSPGQGYGYTF
>TRBV7-8|TRBJ1-1|TRBD1
CASSLTGGWTEAFF
>TRBV7-3|TRBJ2-2|-
CASSPSTGNTGELFF
>TRBV20-1|TRBJ2-1|-
CSANGERQQFF